The clone carrying this T cell receptor (beta chain) was counted once. What it recognizes is unknown. The data belong to a study of T cell repertoires in cytomegalovirus infection. Study background: Both recently identified HLA-C-restricted and well-studied HLA-B-restricted CMV epitopes were used in the study. A matching HLA type, together with CMV infection, was signaled by public TCR beta signatures.

MiXCR, applied by TCRdb to the reads, yields one record per CDR3 protein. The sample yields approximately 220,000 distinct CDR3 sequences, 35% to 40% seen once. CDR3 length equals 11 residues. Germline assignment: CDR1 SGHRS and CDR2 YFSETQ. Trimming removed 3 bases from V and 8 bases from J, with 8 bases in between. Broader study findings: Public TCR beta family frequency separated CMV-and-HLA carriers, including in an independent cohort. CMV-specific TCR beta clonotypes restricted by HLA-C were the ones dominating the ex vivo response.

Sequenced material: CD8+ T cells from cultured PBMCs, taken from culture after CMV antigen stimulation. The gene calls are TRBV5-1 and TRBJ1-2; D ambiguous. The clonotype comes from a human donor in good health (CMV status not recorded). Some clones in this sample may be carry-over from other donors' samples. Here the CDR3 reads CASSSHRGYTF. In nucleotides, the CDR3 is TGCGCCAGCAGCTCCCACCGGGGCTACACCTTC.